The 12 T cell receptor beta chains below all came from one sample that was sequenced in a study of OX40 agonist ivuxolimab in advanced cancers. Assay: immunoSEQ multiplex PCR; the TCRdb copy retains only in-frame clones and omits some. The sample has 100,000 to 150,000 clones, around 95% seen once; the top ten hold 0.15% to 0.17%. Sequencing used CD4+ or CD8+ T cells sorted from blood, obtained in a trial of the OX40 agonist ivuxolimab. These receptors originate from an adult with an advanced solid tumor such as melanoma, head and neck, liver or kidney cancer.

The V and J genes are TRBV9 and TRBJ1-4; TRBD1 might be the D (6 bases). The V and J ends lost 4 bases and 4 bases respectively, with 11 bases between them. The CDR3 is 14 amino acids. From germline, CDR1 is SGDLS and CDR2 YYNGEE. The CDR3 DNA follows: TGTGCCAGCAGCCCTGGACAGCTTAATGAAAAACTGTTTTTT. Translation gives CASSPGQLNEKLFF. The whole variable domain, filled in from reference TRBV9 and TRBJ1-4, reads DSGVTQTPKHLITATGQRVTLRCSPRSGDLSVYWYQQSLDQGLQFLIQYYNGEERAKGNILERFSAQQFPDLHSELNLSSLELGDSALYFCASSPGQLNEKLFFGSGTQLSVL.

V is TRBV11-3 and J is TRBJ2-2, with 12 bases identical to TRBD2. Germline V gives CDR1 SGHNT, CDR2 YENEEA. J gave up 3 bases and V 4 bases, and 6 bases lay outside the gene matches. This CDR3 comprises 17 residues. The CDR3 loop is CASSYLLAGGYTGELFF. The CDR3, as DNA: TGTGCCAGCAGCTACCTACTAGCGGGGGGTTACACCGGGGAGCTGTTTTTT.

The chain uses TRBV15 and TRBJ1-2; 7 bases agree with TRBD1. Germline trimming cut 4 bases from V and 0 bases from J; bases unmatched to any gene: 11. The length of the CDR3 is 17 residues. CDR1 is LNHNV, CDR2 YYDKDF, per germline (reference sequence). DNA of the CDR3: TGTGCCACCAGCAACCGACAGGGTAGGCCAACTAACTATGGCTACACCTTC. The encoded protein is CATSNRQGRPTNYGYTF.

The V call is TRBV4-2, the J call TRBJ1-2; D remains ambiguous. The CDR3 covers 14 residues. The germline CDR1 and CDR2 sequences are LGHNA and YNFKEQ. The ends were cut back, 0 bases at V and 4 bases at J, with 9 bases in the middle. CDR3 DNA sequence: TGTGCCAGCAGCCAAGATGGCAGCCTCTATGGCTACACCTTC. It is translated as CASSQDGSLYGYTF.

The V gene is TRBV4-2, the J gene TRBJ2-3, with D perhaps matching TRBD2 (6 bases). The CDR3 has 17 residues. V was shortened by 3 bases and J by 4 bases, with 20 bases between the two germline ends. Germline V gene lookup returns CDR1 LGHNA and CDR2 YNFKEQ. Written as DNA, the CDR3 is TGTGCCAGCAGCCATCAAACCCCGGGAGCCGGGGCAGATACGCAGTATTTT. Translating gives CASSHQTPGAGADTQYF.

The chain links TRBV12-5 to TRBJ1-2, with TRBD1 matching over 7 bases. The CDR3 has 16 amino acids. Per the germline V gene, CDR1 is LGHNT and CDR2 is FRNRAP. J lost 2 bases, V lost 4 bases, and 10 bases had no gene match. CDR3 sequence reads: CASGSYNQTGNYGYTF. CDR3 coding DNA: TGTGCTAGTGGTTCCTATAACCAGACAGGGAACTATGGCTACACCTTC.

The rearrangement uses TRBV6-5 and TRBJ1-2; D might be TRBD1 (6 bases). V shed 2 bases and J shed 8 bases, with 9 bases lying between them. The CDR3 covers 12 residues. Germline assignment: CDR1 MNHEY and CDR2 SVGAGI. The CDR3 DNA sequence: TGTGCCAGCAGTTACGGGACATGGGGCTACACCTTC. Translating gives CASSYGTWGYTF.

The chain employs TRBV14 and TRBJ2-2; D remains unclear. Trimming took off 4 bases at V and 4 bases at J, with 10 bases between the two ends. The germline V gene has CDR1 SGHDN and CDR2 FVKESK. This CDR3 contains 14 residues. CDR3 coding DNA: TGTGCCAGCAGCCCCAATTTCGGCACCGGGGAGCTGTTTTTT. Its translation: CASSPNFGTGELFF.

This clone was picked up one time. The V call is TRBV5-4, the J call TRBJ2-3, with D tentatively TRBD2 (7 bases). Trimming removed 4 bases from V and 5 bases from J, with 14 bases in between. Germline assignment: CDR1 SGHNT and CDR2 YYREEE (reference sequence). The CDR3 has 14 residues. CDR3 sequence reads: CASSVAGAEDTQYF. CDR3 DNA: TGTGCCAGCAGCGTCGCGGGGGCGGAAGATACGCAGTATTTT.

The J gene is TRBJ1-1, the V gene TRBV28; possible D gene TRBD1, 6 bases. The CDR3 is 14 amino acids. CDR1 MDHEN and CDR2 SYDVKM come from the germline V gene. V was trimmed by 2 bases and J by 5 bases, leaving 12 bases between them. The CDR3 reads CASSLIGGRTEAFF. For the CDR3, the DNA is TGTGCCAGCAGTTTAATTGGGGGCAGGACTGAAGCTTTCTTT.

This clone was found once. V and J are TRBV11-3 and TRBJ1-6; D uncertain. The CDR3 contains 13 residues. Trimming took 3 bases from V and 6 from J, leaving 6 bases between them. CDR1 and CDR2 (germline): SGHNT, YENEEA. CDR3 amino acids: CASSLHSNSPLHF. The DNA of the CDR3 is TGTGCCAGCAGCTTGCACAGTAATTCACCCCTCCACTTT.

The chain carries TRBV6-1 and TRBJ2-1, with TRBD1 as a possible D gene (6 bases). Germline V gives CDR1 MNHNS, CDR2 SASEGT. With 6 bases removed from V and 0 bases from J, the gap between germline ends came to 12 bases. This CDR3 is 15 amino acids long. The CDR3 DNA follows: TGTGCCAGCAGCTGGGGGACATCCTCCTACAATGAGCAGTTCTTC. Translation gives CASSWGTSSYNEQFF.